These 13 T cell receptor beta chains share one sample of origin, sequenced in a study of blood T cell repertoires in COVID-19. This table comes from immunoSEQ multiplex PCR, and its TCRdb copy is limited to in-frame clones, with some not included. The repertoire holds tens of thousands of clones, around 80% seen once, with about 7.4% in the top ten. Sequencing was done on a sample of peripheral blood. The source is a human donor in a cohort sampled during active COVID-19.

In DNA form, the CDR3 reads TGTGCCAGCAGCGTAGCGGACAGGGGCCAAGAGACCCAGTACTTC. Translation gives CASSVADRGQETQYF. The chain links TRBV9 to TRBJ2-5; TRBD1 agrees at 9 bases. The ends lost 0 bases at V and 1 base at J; junction bases unmatched: 1. Germline V CDR1 and CDR2: SGDLS, YYNGEE. This CDR3 is 15 amino acids long.

This chain connects TRBV4-2 to TRBJ2-3; 8 nucleotides align to TRBD2. CDR1 and CDR2 (germline): LGHNA, YNFKEQ. The CDR3 has 16 residues. J gave up 4 bases and V 0 bases, and 6 bases lay outside the gene matches. The CDR3 bases are TGTGCCAGCAGCCAAGATACCAGCGGGGGTGCAGATACGCAGTATTTT. Residues: CASSQDTSGGADTQYF.

This rearrangement joins TRBV6-1 to TRBJ1-4, with 9 nucleotides matching TRBD1. This CDR3 is 15 amino acids long. From germline, CDR1 is MNHNS and CDR2 SASEGT. The V gene end was trimmed by 2 bases and the J gene end by 5 bases; junction bases not matched to a gene: 3. The CDR3 region is CASSETGQGNEKLFF. The CDR3, as DNA: TGTGCCAGCAGTGAAACCGGACAGGGGAATGAAAAACTGTTTTTT.

In this sample, this clone turned up once. J is TRBJ2-7 and V is TRBV19; the D gene is possibly TRBD1 (6 bases). Per germline, CDR1 LNHDA and CDR2 SQIVND (reference sequence). The CDR3 runs 14 residues. Trimming stripped 7 bases from V and 1 base from J, with 14 bases between. CDR3 nucleotides: TGTGCCAGTACAAGGACAGTAGATTCCTACGAGCAGTACTTC. Translated, it gives CASTRTVDSYEQYF.

This chain connects TRBV6-1 to TRBJ1-2; tentatively, D is TRBD1 (5 bases). CDR3 length: 13 amino acids. Between the trimmed V and J ends, which lost 0 bases and 7 bases, there was a span of 9 bases. CDR1 is MNHNS, CDR2 SASEGT, per germline. The CDR3 loop reads CASSEAGGSGYTF. The CDR3 DNA is TGTGCCAGCAGTGAAGCGGGGGGGTCTGGCTACACCTTC.

J is TRBJ2-7 and V is TRBV7-2; TRBD1 agrees at 8 bases. This CDR3 region has 16 residues. Germline CDR1 SGHTA, CDR2 FQGNSA. V lost 3 bases, J lost 4 bases, and 11 bases stayed unmatched. The CDR3 sequence: CASSLGRAQGVYEQYF. In nucleotides, the CDR3 is TGTGCCAGCAGCTTGGGGCGGGCACAGGGGGTTTACGAGCAGTACTTC. Combining the CDR3 with reference TRBV7-2 and TRBJ2-7 gives the whole variable domain GAGVSQSPSNKVTEKGKDVELRCDPISGHTALYWYRQSLGQGLEFLIYFQGNSAPDKSGLPSDRFSAERTGGSVSTLTIQRTQQEDSAVYLCASSLGRAQGVYEQYFGPGTRLTVT.

V gene TRBV11-2 combines with J gene TRBJ2-3, with TRBD2 matching 10 bases. CDR1 and CDR2 from the germline V gene are SGHAT and FQNNGV. Trimming took 5 bases from V and 4 from J; bases not matched to a gene: 9. The CDR3 extends over 16 amino acids. The CDR3 loop is CASSRQRLAGPDTQYF. DNA for the CDR3: TGTGCCAGCAGCCGCCAACGACTAGCGGGTCCAGATACGCAGTATTTT.

The V gene is TRBV2, the J gene TRBJ1-6, with TRBD1 as a possible D gene (6 bases). V was clipped by 6 bases and J by 7 bases, with 16 bases between them. CDR3 length: 15 residues. The V gene's germline CDR1 is SNHLY and CDR2 FYNNEI. CDR3: CASRLQGAENSPLHF. The CDR3 bases are TGTGCCAGCAGGCTACAGGGAGCTGAAAATTCACCCCTCCACTTT. Combining the CDR3 with reference TRBV2 and TRBJ1-6 gives the whole variable domain EPEVTQTPSHQVTQMGQEVILRCVPISNHLYFYWYRQILGQKVEFLVSFYNNEISEKSEIFDDQFSVERPDGSNFTLKIRSTKLEDSAMYFCASRLQGAENSPLHFGNGTRLTVT.

This chain uses TRBV5-1 with TRBJ1-1; D perhaps matches TRBD1 (6 bases). Germline CDR1 SGHRS, CDR2 YFSETQ. Trimming took off 0 bases at V and 4 bases at J, with 10 bases between the two ends. This CDR3 spans 14 amino acids. The CDR3 loop is CASSLDRAATEAFF. In nucleotides, the CDR3 is TGCGCCAGCAGCTTGGACAGGGCGGCCACTGAAGCTTTCTTT.

The V call is TRBV7-3, the J call TRBJ2-3, with 7 bases lining up with TRBD1. Germline assignment: CDR1 SGHTA and CDR2 FQGTGA. This CDR3 has 17 amino acids. With 0 bases clipped from V and 1 base from J, the junction kept 7 bases outside the gene matches. The CDR3 is CASSLTVWDSRTDTQYF. The CDR3 region has the DNA TGTGCCAGCAGCTTAACGGTGTGGGACAGTCGCACAGATACGCAGTATTTT.

The V call is TRBV4-1, the J call TRBJ2-7; 11 nucleotides align to TRBD2. The V segment lost 4 bases and the J segment 2 bases; nucleotides outside the gene matches: 4. Germline CDR1 and CDR2: MGHRA and YSYEKL. The CDR3 has 15 amino acids. This chain's CDR3 is CASSRTSGGTYEQYF. The CDR3 region has the DNA TGCGCCAGCAGCCGCACTAGCGGGGGAACCTACGAGCAGTACTTC.

J is TRBJ2-7 and V is TRBV18; 8 positions agree with TRBD2. V was pared by 0 bases and J by 3 bases, with 4 bases of the junction left unmatched. Germline values: CDR1 KGHSH, CDR2 LQKENI. This CDR3 region has 15 residues. The CDR3 reads CASSPPGLGDYEQYF. In nucleotides, the CDR3 is TGTGCCAGCTCACCACCGGGACTAGGAGACTACGAGCAGTACTTC.

Only one count was recorded for this clone. The rearrangement uses TRBV11-2 and TRBJ2-2, with 8 bases aligning to TRBD2. The CDR3 covers 15 residues. The germline CDR1 and CDR2 sequences are SGHAT and FQNNGV. V lost 5 bases and J lost 5; bases outside the gene matches: 7. Written as DNA, the CDR3 is TGTGCCAGCAGCCCTCGTGCGGGAGGAACCGGGGAGCTGTTTTTT. It translates to CASSPRAGGTGELFF.